The following is a T cell receptor (beta chain) sequence with its context. This sample was included in a study of blood T cell repertoires in COVID-19. Sequenced by immunoSEQ multiplex PCR; TCRdb stores in-frame clones only, minus some. The sample records 250,000 to 300,000 clones, 80% to 90% being singletons. The TCR sequence derives from a woman aged 70-85 years with acute or convalescent COVID-19. The sample was peripheral blood.

The CDR3 nucleotides are TGTGCCGCGGGGGGAACTAACTATGGCTACACCTTC. Its translation is CAAGGTNYGYTF. The chain is built from TRBV2 and TRBJ1-2, with a weak D call TRBD1 (5 bases). Deletions cut 11 bases from V and 0 bases from J, with 10 bases between. Germline CDR1 is SNHLY and CDR2 is FYNNEI. The CDR3 covers 12 residues.